These 21 T cell receptor beta chains originate from one sample sequenced in a study of molecular identifiers for immune sequencing clone quantification. From the PCR reads, TCRdb called clonotypes with MiXCR, one entry per CDR3 protein. The sample consists of more than 10,000 distinct CDR3 sequences, approximately 18% of them appearing once. Sequenced material: naive CD8+ T cells from blood, with Jurkat cell RNA spiked in. Specified subset: FACS-sorted CD8+CD4-CCR7+CD45RA+ naive T cells. These receptor sequences come from a human donor in good health. Some libraries in this study had Jurkat cell RNA spiked in.

Concerning this clonotype itself: Just one base apart from a much larger clone, this may be a read error. This likely comes from a read error, as the CDR3 has no conserved phenylalanine or tryptophan at its end. This chain links TRBV6-1 with TRBJ2-7; 7 positions agree with TRBD2. This CDR3 contains 13 residues. With V trimmed by 8 bases and J by 2 bases, 6 bases remained unmatched. The germline CDR1 and CDR2 sequences are MNHNS and SASEGT. The CDR3 protein is CASHLAEAYEQYL. CDR3 nucleotides: TGTGCCAGCCACCTAGCGGAAGCCTACGAGCAGTACCTC.

In its sample, this clonotype ranks as medium-sized (0.01 to 0.1%). The chain recombines TRBV7-9 with TRBJ2-3, with a tentative D call TRBD1 (6 bases). Trimming left V 5 bases short and J 3 bases short, with 15 bases between. The CDR3 has 15 residues. Germline V gene data show CDR1 as SEHNR and CDR2 as FQNEAQ (reference sequence). The CDR3 DNA reads as TGTGCCAGCAGCCACCTGGAGAGGGGGACAGATACGCAGTATTTT. It specifies CASSHLERGTDTQYF.

This clonotype was observed at least ten times. The chain has TRBV7-6 and TRBJ1-3, with 9 nucleotides matching TRBD1. The V segment lost 6 bases and the J segment 3 bases; nucleotides outside the gene matches: 9. The CDR3 totals 16 residues. CDR1 SGHVS and CDR2 FNYEAQ come from the germline V gene. CDR3 residues: CASSLLGTGHGNTIYF. In DNA form, the CDR3 reads TGTGCCAGCAGTCTGCTTGGGACAGGGCATGGAAACACCATATATTTT.

On this clonotype: A much larger clone sits a single nucleotide away, making a read error possible. V gene TRBV9 combines with J gene TRBJ1-1; D not resolved. Germline V gives CDR1 SGDLS, CDR2 YYNGEE. The CDR3 has 13 amino acids. CDR3 coding DNA: TGTGCCGGCAGCCCCGGAGTGAACACTGAAGCTTTCTTT. Its protein product is CAGSPGVNTEAFF.

This clonotype appeared a few times. One end of the junction does not line up with germline, which may come from a read error. J is TRBJ2-1 and V is TRBV6-6; 11 nucleotides agree with TRBD2. The CDR3 sequence is 15 residues long. Germline values: CDR1 MNHNY, CDR2 SVGAGI (reference sequence). CDR3 DNA: TGTGCCAGCAGGGCCGGGACTAGCGGCGTATATGAGCAGCTCTTC. It codes for CASRAGTSGVYEQLF.

As to this clonotype: Relative to the germline gene, one junction end is altered; a read error may explain this. The V gene is TRBV7-6, the J gene TRBJ1-3, with D possibly TRBD1 on 6 matching bases. Germline V lookup: CDR1 SGHVS, CDR2 FNYEAQ. CDR3 length: 17 residues. The CDR3 protein is CASTLSTGTNPGNTVYF. Written as DNA, the CDR3 is TGTGCCAGCACCCTTTCCACCGGGACAAACCCTGGAAACACCGTATATTTT.

This clonotype occurred many times. The chain recombines TRBV7-9 with TRBJ2-2; D gene ambiguous. This CDR3 region has 15 residues. V was clipped by 3 bases and J by 2 bases, with 10 bases between them. CDR1 is SEHNR and CDR2 is FQNEAQ in the germline V gene (reference sequence). The CDR3 here is CASSFGGANTGELFF. For the CDR3, the DNA is TGTGCCAGCAGCTTCGGCGGCGCTAACACCGGGGAGCTGTTTTTT.

There are many counts of this clonotype. For the CDR3, the DNA is TGTGCCACCAGTGGTCCGGGAGGCGATAGCAATCAGCCCCAGCATTTT. Its protein is CATSGPGGDSNQPQHF. V gene TRBV24-1 combines with J gene TRBJ1-5, with D hard to call. In germline, CDR1 is KGHDR, CDR2 SFDVKD. Trimming pared 5 bases from V and 0 bases from J, leaving 13 bases between. This CDR3 region has 16 residues.

A note on this clonotype: A much larger clone sits a single nucleotide away, making a read error possible. J is TRBJ2-7 and V is TRBV30; D tentatively fits TRBD1 or TRBD2 (5 bases each). V was cut by 7 bases and J by 7 bases, with 23 bases left in between. Looked up from germline, CDR1 is GTSNPN and CDR2 is SVGIG (reference sequence). CDR3 length: 14 amino acids. The CDR3 coding sequence is TGTGCCTACACGACAGCCCCCGGCTCGGGAGAGCAGTACTTC. This encodes CAYTTAPGSGEQYF.

This clonotype is labeled as medium-sized. The chain is built from TRBV30 and TRBJ1-1, with 9 bases identical to TRBD1. The junction had 8 bases not matched to a gene; V was cut back by 2 bases and J by 4 bases. Germline CDR1 reads GTSNPN; CDR2 reads SVGIG (reference sequence). The CDR3 covers 15 residues. The CDR3 here is CAWSPRTGGRTEAFF. The CDR3 coding sequence is TGTGCCTGGAGTCCAAGAACAGGGGGCCGCACTGAAGCTTTCTTT.

This clonotype showed up just a few times. V and J are TRBV6-6 and TRBJ2-1; 14 nucleotides agree with TRBD2. CDR3 length equals 18 residues. Trimming at V came to 2 bases and at J to 8 bases, leaving 11 bases not matched to a gene. Per germline, CDR1 MNHNY and CDR2 SVGAGI (reference sequence). The CDR3 sequence is CASSYLGLAGEYFHEQFF. CDR3 nucleotide sequence: TGTGCCAGCAGTTACCTGGGACTAGCGGGAGAGTATTTCCATGAGCAGTTCTTC.

This clonotype was seen repeatedly, ten times or more. V gene TRBV5-6 combines with J gene TRBJ2-5; maybe TRBD2 (6 bases). V was clipped by 3 bases and J by 4 bases, with 13 bases between them. This CDR3 spans 14 amino acids. In germline, CDR1 is SGHDT, CDR2 YYEEEE. The CDR3 sequence: CASSSGASLETQYF. In DNA, the CDR3 is TGTGCCAGCAGCTCGGGAGCCAGTTTAGAGACCCAGTACTTC. Together with reference TRBV5-6 and TRBJ2-5, the CDR3 gives the full variable domain: DAGVTQSPTHLIKTRGQQVTLRCSPKSGHDTVSWYQQALGQGPQFIFQYYEEEERQRGNFPDRFSGHQFPNYSSELNVNALLLGDSALYLCASSSGASLETQYFGPGTRLLVL.

This clonotype has a handful of counts. Just one base apart from a much larger clone, this may be a read error. The gene calls are TRBV3-1 and TRBJ2-6, with D perhaps matching TRBD1 or TRBD2 (5 bases each). This CDR3 is 20 amino acids long. Germline V gene sequence: CDR1 LGHDT, CDR2 YNNKEL (reference sequence). Trimming shortened V by 8 bases and J by 1 base, and 27 bases separated the two germline ends. DNA for the CDR3: TGTGCCAGCTCTTATTCCCGGGACCACCCGTCCCCATCTGGGGCCAACGTCCTGACTTTC. This codes for CASSYSRDHPSPSGANVLTF.

A note on this clonotype: A much larger clone is a single base away; this may be a read error. The chain recombines TRBV7-9 with TRBJ2-7; no definite D call. CDR1 SEHNR and CDR2 FQNEAQ come from the germline V gene (reference sequence). Trimming took 5 bases from V and 7 from J, leaving 9 bases between them. The CDR3 totals 11 residues. Here the CDR3 DNA reads TGTGCCAGCAGCCCAGGTGGGGAGCAGTACTTC. Amino acids: CASSPGGEQYF.

The sample holds many counts of this clonotype. J is TRBJ1-4 and V is TRBV7-9; 10 positions agree with TRBD1. This CDR3 contains 16 residues. Per germline, CDR1 SEHNR and CDR2 FQNEAQ (reference sequence). After removal of 5 bases from V and 8 bases from J, the junction contained 11 bases not matched to a gene. CDR3 loop: CASSPVRGTGDEKLFF. CDR3 DNA sequence: TGTGCCAGCAGCCCTGTACGCGGGACAGGGGACGAAAAACTGTTTTTT.

This clonotype showed up just a few times. Possible read error: a much larger clone is one base away. The chain uses TRBV27 and TRBJ1-5, with D tentatively TRBD1 (5 bases). The germline V gene has CDR1 MNHEY and CDR2 SMNVEV (reference sequence). The CDR3 spans 15 residues. V was cut by 0 bases and J by 6 bases, with 12 bases left in between. The CDR3 coding sequence is TGTGCCAGCAGTTTATCAGGCAGGGCGACTCAGCCCCAGCATTTT. Translating it yields CASSLSGRATQPQHF.

Points on this clonotype: It may be a read error: a sequence one base away is much more abundant. The genes are TRBV28 and TRBJ1-2; TRBD1 matches at 9 bases. The CDR3 sequence is 14 residues long. V shed 3 bases, J shed 6 bases, and the junction held 5 bases outside the gene matches. Germline values: CDR1 MDHEN, CDR2 SYDVKM. The CDR3: CASSFTGQGHGYTF. As DNA, the CDR3 is TGTGCCAGCAGTTTCACGGGACAGGGACATGGCTACACCTTC.

Of note for this clonotype: Mismatch with germline at one junction end may stem from a read error. The V and J genes are TRBV9 and TRBJ2-1, with 11 bases fitting TRBD2. Per the germline V gene, CDR1 is SGDLS and CDR2 is YYNGEE. This CDR3 has 15 amino acids. The CDR3 protein is CVSSVASGTSGDQFF. In nucleotides, the CDR3 is TGTGTCAGCAGCGTAGCTTCCGGGACTAGCGGTGACCAGTTCTTC.

As for this clonotype: This may stem from a read error, because a much larger clone lies one nucleotide away. V usage is TRBV27 and J usage is TRBJ2-7, with a possible D match to TRBD1 (6 bases). The CDR3 is made up of 14 amino acids. Germline V gives CDR1 MNHEY, CDR2 SMNVEV (reference sequence). The CDR3 sequence is CAGSPGTRGNEQYF. CDR3 nucleotides: TGTGCCGGCAGTCCCGGAACCAGGGGTAACGAGCAGTACTTC.

This clonotype rates as medium-sized. This rearrangement joins TRBV7-9 to TRBJ2-1; D possibly corresponds to TRBD2 (6 bases). V lost 4 bases, J lost 5 bases, and 18 bases lay in between. This CDR3 is built from 16 residues. Germline CDR1 reads SEHNR; CDR2 reads FQNEAQ (reference sequence). As DNA, the CDR3 is TGTGCCAGCAGCTCGAAGGGACTTCTCGAGCACAATGAGCAGTTCTTC. Its translation is CASSSKGLLEHNEQFF.

This clonotype is labeled as medium-sized. The chain recombines TRBV7-9 with TRBJ2-1, with TRBD1 matching over 7 bases. The CDR3 length is 15 residues. CDR1 and CDR2 from the germline V gene are SEHNR and FQNEAQ (reference sequence). V lost 5 bases and J lost 8; bases outside the gene matches: 12. CDR3 residues: CASSPRQGNIHEQFF. DNA for the CDR3: TGTGCCAGCAGCCCGAGACAGGGTAACATCCATGAGCAGTTCTTC.